The 20 T cell receptor beta chains below come from one sample, sequenced in a study of T cell responses to AZD1222 COVID-19 vaccine. Only in-frame clones appear in the TCRdb table, and some are missing; sequencing was by immunoSEQ multiplex PCR. The sample has about 150,000 clones; roughly 90% are singletons. Sequencing was performed on peripheral blood, taken 28 days after the second AZD1222 dose. The receptors were gathered from an adult who received the AZD1222 COVID-19 vaccine.

The chain joins TRBV30 to TRBJ1-5; D is unresolved. The V gene's germline CDR1 is GTSNPN and CDR2 SVGIG (reference sequence). This CDR3 has 14 amino acids. V was trimmed by 2 bases and J by 7 bases, leaving 15 bases between them. CDR3 nucleotides: TGTGCCTGGAGTAAATATCGGGGTGAACAGCCCCAGCATTTT. This gives the protein CAWSKYRGEQPQHF.

V gene TRBV2 combines with J gene TRBJ2-1, with TRBD2 matching 7 bases. The CDR3 spans 14 residues. Germline V gene data show CDR1 as SNHLY and CDR2 as FYNNEI. After removal of 5 bases from V and 0 bases from J, the junction contained 1 base not matched to a gene. The CDR3 loop is CASSSGNSYNEQFF. The CDR3 region has the DNA TGTGCCAGCAGTAGCGGGAACTCCTACAATGAGCAGTTCTTC.

This clone has a single count. The chain couples TRBV3-1 (or the pseudogene TRBV3-2) to TRBJ2-7; 9 bases are shared with TRBD2. Germline loops: CDR1 LGHDT, CDR2 YNNKEL (reference sequence). Trimming cost V 0 bases and J 5 bases; bases outside gene matches: 5. This CDR3 is 15 amino acids long. The chain's CDR3 is CASSQEGLAADEQYF. CDR3 in DNA: TGTGCCAGCAGCCAAGAGGGACTAGCTGCCGACGAGCAGTACTTC.

The sample holds one count of this clone. The rearrangement links TRBV4-3 to TRBJ1-5; no firm D call. The CDR3 extends over 13 amino acids. Trimming took 1 base from V and 6 from J, leaving 7 bases between them. Per the germline V gene, CDR1 is LGHNA and CDR2 is YSLEER. The CDR3 protein is CASSQGGSQPQHF. The DNA of the CDR3 is TGCGCCAGCAGCCAAGGAGGAAGTCAGCCCCAGCATTTT.

This clone was seen just once. This chain uses TRBV28 with TRBJ1-1, with D perhaps TRBD1 (6 bases). This CDR3 comprises 12 residues. The germline V gene has CDR1 MDHEN and CDR2 SYDVKM. The V and J ends lost 3 bases and 9 bases respectively, with 11 bases between them. The DNA of the CDR3 is TGTGCCAGCAGTTTCCGACAGGAGAAAGCTTTCTTT. It is translated as CASSFRQEKAFF.

This chain connects TRBV4-1 to TRBJ2-2; D is uncertain. Trimming took off 1 base at V and 3 bases at J, with 12 bases between the two ends. This CDR3 contains 16 residues. Germline assignment: CDR1 MGHRA and CDR2 YSYEKL. The CDR3 loop reads CASSQGSRFHTGELFF. Written as DNA, the CDR3 is TGCGCCAGCAGCCAAGGTAGCCGGTTCCACACCGGGGAGCTGTTTTTT.

The sample holds a few counts of this clone. The chain carries TRBV27 and TRBJ1-1, with D possibly matching TRBD1 (5 bases). CDR1 is MNHEY and CDR2 is SMNVEV in the germline V gene (reference sequence). This CDR3 is built from 16 residues. Trimming removed 5 bases at V and 0 bases at J, with 16 bases between. In DNA form, the CDR3 reads TGTGCCAGCAGTCATAACAGGCGGTCGGTGAACACTGAAGCTTTCTTT. This encodes CASSHNRRSVNTEAFF.

The chain combines TRBV7-9 with TRBJ2-7; 8 positions agree with TRBD1. V trimming: 5 bases; J trimming: 6 bases; junction bases outside the gene matches: 3. There are 12 residues in the CDR3. Per the germline V gene, CDR1 is SEHNR and CDR2 is FQNEAQ (reference sequence). The CDR3 region has the DNA TGTGCCAGCAGCCGGACAGGGCCCGAGCAGTACTTC. It yields the protein CASSRTGPEQYF.

The V call is TRBV10-3, the J call TRBJ1-2; 10 nucleotides match TRBD1. The V and J ends lost 5 bases and 2 bases, in that order; junction bases with no gene match: 5. This CDR3 is 15 amino acids long. Germline V CDR1 and CDR2: ENHRY, SYGVKD. The CDR3 here is CAISPDRGLNYGYTF. The DNA for the CDR3 is TGTGCCATCAGTCCCGACAGGGGGCTGAACTATGGCTACACCTTC.

This clone has only a few counts. The chain has TRBV7-6 and TRBJ2-5; the D gene is possibly TRBD2 (5 bases). The CDR3 is 15 amino acids. V lost 5 bases and J lost 4, with 17 bases in between. Germline assignment: CDR1 SGHVS and CDR2 FNYEAQ. CDR3 residues: CASSPLGVGGETQYF. CDR3 nucleotide sequence: TGTGCCAGCAGCCCCCTCGGGGTAGGAGGAGAGACCCAGTACTTC. Together with reference TRBV7-6 and TRBJ2-5, the CDR3 gives the full variable domain: GAGVSQSPRYKVTKRGQDVALRCDPISGHVSLYWYRQALGQGPEFLTYFNYEAQQDKSGLPNDRFSAERPEGSISTLTIQRTEQRDSAMYRCASSPLGVGGETQYFGPGTRLLVL.

V gene TRBV5-1 combines with J gene TRBJ1-3, with D possibly TRBD1 on 5 matching bases. Germline CDR1 and CDR2: SGHRS and YFSETQ. The V end was cut by 4 bases, the J end by 0 bases, with 8 bases between. CDR3 length equals 14 residues. The CDR3 region has the DNA TGCGCCAGCAGCGACAGCAGCTCTGGAAACACCATATATTTT. It encodes CASSDSSSGNTIYF.

The chain employs TRBV18 and TRBJ1-4; the match to TRBD1 covers 8 bases. The V gene end was trimmed by 6 bases and the J gene end by 8 bases; junction bases not matched to a gene: 11. CDR3 length: 15 residues. CDR1 and CDR2 from the germline V gene are KGHSH and LQKENI. The CDR3 nucleotides read TGTGCCAGCTCCCCGATAGGAGACAGGGGCGAAAAACTGTTTTTT. Encoded protein: CASSPIGDRGEKLFF. Filled out from reference TRBV18 and TRBJ1-4, the complete variable domain reads NAGVMQNPRHLVRRRGQEARLRCSPMKGHSHVYWYRQLPEEGLKFMVYLQKENIIDESGMPKERFSAEFPKEGPSILRIQQVVRGDSAAYFCASSPIGDRGEKLFFGSGTQLSVL.

This clone was seen a handful of times. The genes are TRBV27 and TRBJ1-2; D is unclear. Germline V gene data show CDR1 as MNHEY and CDR2 as SMNVEV (reference sequence). The germline V and J ends were trimmed by 3 bases and 0 bases, with 11 bases remaining between them. The CDR3 contains 15 residues. The CDR3: CASSLAGGPNYGYTF. The CDR3 coding sequence is TGTGCCAGCAGTTTGGCTGGCGGCCCTAACTATGGCTACACCTTC.

V usage is TRBV18 and J usage is TRBJ2-3, with TRBD2 matching over 10 bases. Germline CDR1 and CDR2: KGHSH and LQKENI. The CDR3 covers 19 residues. The junction had 15 bases not matched to a gene; V was cut back by 0 bases and J by 6 bases. CDR3 residues: CASSPPSGRAGFIGDTQYF. CDR3 sequence (DNA): TGTGCCAGCTCACCACCGAGCGGGAGGGCCGGATTCATAGGGGATACGCAGTATTTT. The full variable domain, with the rest looked up from reference TRBV18 and TRBJ2-3, is NAGVMQNPRHLVRRRGQEARLRCSPMKGHSHVYWYRQLPEEGLKFMVYLQKENIIDESGMPKERFSAEFPKEGPSILRIQQVVRGDSAAYFCASSPPSGRAGFIGDTQYFGPGTRLTVL.

V is TRBV11-2 and J is TRBJ2-1; D is perhaps TRBD2 (6 bases). The CDR3 spans 15 residues. V was clipped by 6 bases and J by 0 bases, with 12 bases between them. Germline assignment: CDR1 SGHAT and CDR2 FQNNGV. This CDR3 is CASSFSGSSYNEQFF. The CDR3 nucleotides read TGTGCCAGCAGTTTTAGCGGAAGCTCCTACAATGAGCAGTTCTTC.

CDR3 nucleotide sequence: TGTGCCAGCAGCTTAGTAGCGGGAGGATCGGATACCGGGGAGCTGTTTTTT. This codes for CASSLVAGGSDTGELFF. V and J are TRBV11-3 and TRBJ2-2, with TRBD2 matching 10 bases. This CDR3 is 17 amino acids long. Germline V CDR1 and CDR2: SGHNT, YENEEA. The V gene end was trimmed by 1 base and the J gene end by 5 bases; junction bases not matched to a gene: 7.

V gene TRBV28 combines with J gene TRBJ2-5; 9 bases map to TRBD1. The CDR3 has 16 residues. J was trimmed by 2 bases and V by 6 bases; bases with no gene match: 10. CDR1 and CDR2 from the germline V gene are MDHEN and SYDVKM. The CDR3 DNA reads TGTGCCAGCAGCACGGGACAGGGAGCGATACAAGAGACCCAGTACTTC. The encoded protein is CASSTGQGAIQETQYF.

The chain is built from TRBV10-1 and TRBJ2-2; D may be TRBD2 (6 bases). The CDR3 has 15 residues. Per germline, CDR1 WNHNN and CDR2 SYGVQD (reference sequence). V was clipped by 0 bases and J by 6 bases, with 11 bases between them. CDR3 sequence reads: CASSESLGGAGELFF. In nucleotides, the CDR3 is TGCGCCAGCAGTGAGTCGTTGGGGGGTGCCGGGGAGCTGTTTTTT.

This sequence joins TRBV2 and TRBJ1-1; 7 nucleotides align to TRBD1. The CDR3 contains 15 residues. Germline V gene sequence: CDR1 SNHLY, CDR2 FYNNEI. V lost 6 bases, J lost 1 base, and 8 bases stayed unmatched. The DNA for the CDR3 is TGTGCCAGCAGCGCCACAGGGGCCAAGAACACTGAAGCTTTCTTT. This codes for CASSATGAKNTEAFF.

J is TRBJ2-3 and V is TRBV6-6, with 8 bases aligning to TRBD2. J was trimmed by 2 bases and V by 2 bases; bases with no gene match: 6. The CDR3 sequence is 16 residues long. Germline V lookup: CDR1 MNHNY, CDR2 SVGAGI (reference sequence). The CDR3 DNA follows: TGTGCCAGCAGTTACGGGCTAGCGGGCACCACAGATACGCAGTATTTT. Encoded protein: CASSYGLAGTTDTQYF.